The entry that follows covers one T cell receptor (beta chain) sequence. Using its own MiXCR run on the 5' RACE reads, TCRdb lists one record per CDR3 protein. The table has over 45,000 distinct CDR3 sequences, roughly 10% seen once. These data belong to a study of early T cells in non-severe SARS-CoV-2 infection. This CDR3 is 17 amino acids long. V trimming: 4 bases; J trimming: 6 bases; junction bases outside the gene matches: 14. Germline assignment: CDR1 SQVTM and CDR2 ANQGSEA. Source material: whole blood. This TCR was recovered from an adult who was a healthcare worker with PCR-confirmed SARS-CoV-2 infection or an uninfected control (not recorded which). This rearrangement joins TRBV29-1 to TRBJ2-1, with 11 bases that match TRBD2. The CDR3 reads CSVGGLAGGYPTNEQFF. CDR3 bases: TGCAGCGTTGGTGGGCTAGCGGGAGGATACCCCACCAATGAGCAGTTCTTC.